Described below is a single T cell receptor beta chain sequence and its context. Produced via immunoSEQ multiplex PCR; TCRdb's table is partial and in-frame only. The sample comprises 270,000 or so clones, 85% to 90% of which are singletons, and roughly 4.8% rests with the top ten. The data were taken from a study of blood T cell repertoires in COVID-19. About the study: Acute and convalescent COVID-19 specimens originated in the United States, Italy and Spain. Sources were T cells, B-cell-depleted T cells, or PBMCs; the material itself was cDNA or gDNA.

Sample: peripheral blood. This sequence originates from a man aged 35 to 55 with acute or convalescent COVID-19.

CDR3 sequence: CASSHPGQGHQPQHF. The CDR3 coding sequence is TGTGCCAGCAGCCATCCCGGACAGGGCCATCAGCCCCAGCATTTT. The chain uses TRBV4-2 and TRBJ1-5, with TRBD1 identical over 8 bases. Per the germline V gene, CDR1 is LGHNA and CDR2 is YNFKEQ. V trimming: 3 bases; J trimming: 5 bases; junction bases outside the gene matches: 6. This CDR3 has 15 amino acids.